This TCR beta chain was identified in a study of response to subunit inactivated influenza vaccine. This clonotype was detected a few times. TCRdb called the RT-PCR reads again in MiXCR, with one record for every CDR3 protein. Of under 500,000 distinct CDR3 sequences detected, roughly 9.7% appear once; the ten largest clones hold around 12%. Germline V gene sequence: CDR1 MNHEY, CDR2 SVGAGI. The CDR3 covers 15 residues. Trimming stripped 5 bases from V and 4 bases from J, with 18 bases between. The clonotype originates from a man aged 45-65 years who received an inactivated influenza vaccine. The starting material was PBMCs from blood, obtained more than 35 days after vaccination. This sequence joins TRBV6-5 and TRBJ2-7, with a tentative D call TRBD1 (5 bases). CDR3: CASSHPASAGYEQYF. The CDR3 DNA is TGTGCCAGCAGTCACCCGGCCAGCGCAGGGTACGAGCAGTACTTC.